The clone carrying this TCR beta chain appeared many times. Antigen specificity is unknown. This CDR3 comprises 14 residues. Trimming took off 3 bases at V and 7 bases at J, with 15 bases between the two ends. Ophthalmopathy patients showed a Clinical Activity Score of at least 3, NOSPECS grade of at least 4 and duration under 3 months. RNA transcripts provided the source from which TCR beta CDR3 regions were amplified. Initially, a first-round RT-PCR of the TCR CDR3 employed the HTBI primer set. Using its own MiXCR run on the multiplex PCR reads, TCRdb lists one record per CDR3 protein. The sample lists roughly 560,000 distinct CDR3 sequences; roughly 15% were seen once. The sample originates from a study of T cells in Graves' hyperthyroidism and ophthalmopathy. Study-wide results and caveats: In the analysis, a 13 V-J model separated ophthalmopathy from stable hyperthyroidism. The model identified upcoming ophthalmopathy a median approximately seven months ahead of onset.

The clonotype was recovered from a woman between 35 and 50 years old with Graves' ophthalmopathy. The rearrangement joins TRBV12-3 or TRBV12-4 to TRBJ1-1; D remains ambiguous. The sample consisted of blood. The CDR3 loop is CASSLYFRRDEAFF. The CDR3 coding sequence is TGTGCCAGCAGTTTGTATTTCCGTAGAGATGAAGCTTTCTTT.